This TCR beta chain is drawn from a study of cytomegalovirus exposure and HLA in healthy donors. Looked up from germline, CDR1 is SEHNR and CDR2 is FQNEAQ (reference sequence). This CDR3 comprises 13 residues. V was trimmed by 2 bases and J by 9 bases, leaving 11 bases between them. This clone was seen more than once but under ten times. Its antigen is still unknown. A multiplex PCR was run with 60 Vbeta primers and 13 Jbeta primers. Clones were sequenced by immunoSEQ multiplex PCR, and TCRdb holds only the in-frame ones, with some missing. The table shows 150,000 to 200,000 clones, with around three quarters occurring only once. Broader study findings: Donors were assumed by presence/absence analyses to have roughly uniform sequencing depth. Later analysis revealed greater clonal expansion in HLA-associated TCR beta chains than in equally common others. Apparent HLA restriction characterized most CMV-associated TCR beta chains in a later analysis.

The chain couples TRBV7-9 to TRBJ2-1; no reliable D call. Input material: PBMCs. The clonotype originates from a man aged 40-49 years in good health and CMV-seronegative. The CDR3 DNA reads TGTGCCAGCAGCTTAAGCGAAGTGGGTGAGCAGTTCTTC. Translated, it gives CASSLSEVGEQFF.